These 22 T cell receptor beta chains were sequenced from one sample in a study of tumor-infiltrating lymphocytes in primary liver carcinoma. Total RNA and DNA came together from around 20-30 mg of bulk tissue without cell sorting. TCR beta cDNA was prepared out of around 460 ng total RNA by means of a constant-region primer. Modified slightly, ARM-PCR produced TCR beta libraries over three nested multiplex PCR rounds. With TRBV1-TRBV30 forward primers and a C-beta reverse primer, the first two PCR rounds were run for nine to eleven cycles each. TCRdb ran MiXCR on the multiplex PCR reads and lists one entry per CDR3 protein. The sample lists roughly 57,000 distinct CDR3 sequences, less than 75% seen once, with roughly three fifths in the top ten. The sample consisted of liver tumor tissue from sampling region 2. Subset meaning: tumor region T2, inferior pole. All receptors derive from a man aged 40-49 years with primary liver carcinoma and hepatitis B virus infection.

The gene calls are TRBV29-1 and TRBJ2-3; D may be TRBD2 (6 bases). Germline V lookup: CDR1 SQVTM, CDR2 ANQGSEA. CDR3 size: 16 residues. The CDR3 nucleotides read TGCAGTGGCGGGACGAGGGACGACACTAGCACAGATACGCAGTATTTT. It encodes CSGGTRDDTSTDTQYF.

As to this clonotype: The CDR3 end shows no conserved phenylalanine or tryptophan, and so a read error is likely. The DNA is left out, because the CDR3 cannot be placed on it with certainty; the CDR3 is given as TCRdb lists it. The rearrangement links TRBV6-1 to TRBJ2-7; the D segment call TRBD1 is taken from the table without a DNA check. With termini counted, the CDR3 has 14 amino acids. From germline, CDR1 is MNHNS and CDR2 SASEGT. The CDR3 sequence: CASKAGHGINKEYY.

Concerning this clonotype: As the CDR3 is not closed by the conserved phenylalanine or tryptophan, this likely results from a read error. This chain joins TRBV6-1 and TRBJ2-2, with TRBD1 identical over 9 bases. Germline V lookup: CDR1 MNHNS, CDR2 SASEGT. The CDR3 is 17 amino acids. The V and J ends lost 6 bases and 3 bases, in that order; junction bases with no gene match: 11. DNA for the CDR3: TGTGCCAGCAGAAGAATACAGGGGGCTTTGGACACCGGGGAGCTGTTTCTT. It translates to CASRRIQGALDTGELFL.

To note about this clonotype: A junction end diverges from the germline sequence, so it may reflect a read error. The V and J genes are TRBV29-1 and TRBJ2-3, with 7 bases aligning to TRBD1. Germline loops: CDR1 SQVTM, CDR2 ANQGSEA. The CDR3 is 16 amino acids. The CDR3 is CSVLGTVRTSTGTQYF. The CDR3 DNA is TGCAGTGTCCTCGGGACAGTTCGCACGAGTACAGGTACGCAGTATTTT.

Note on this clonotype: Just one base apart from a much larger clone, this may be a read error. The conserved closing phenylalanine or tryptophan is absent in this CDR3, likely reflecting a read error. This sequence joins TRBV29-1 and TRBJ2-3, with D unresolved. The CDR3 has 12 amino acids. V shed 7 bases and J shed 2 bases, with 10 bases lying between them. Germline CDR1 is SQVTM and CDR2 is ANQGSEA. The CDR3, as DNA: TGCAGCGCTGCCCCTTCCACAGATACGCAGTATTAT. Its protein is CSAAPSTDTQYY.

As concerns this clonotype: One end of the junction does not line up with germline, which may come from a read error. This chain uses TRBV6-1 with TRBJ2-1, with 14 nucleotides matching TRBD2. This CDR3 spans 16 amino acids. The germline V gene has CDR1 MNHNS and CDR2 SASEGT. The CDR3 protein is CASSEVTSGRGREQFF. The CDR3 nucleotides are TGTGCCAGTAGTGAAGTGACTAGCGGGAGGGGGCGGGAGCAGTTCTTC.

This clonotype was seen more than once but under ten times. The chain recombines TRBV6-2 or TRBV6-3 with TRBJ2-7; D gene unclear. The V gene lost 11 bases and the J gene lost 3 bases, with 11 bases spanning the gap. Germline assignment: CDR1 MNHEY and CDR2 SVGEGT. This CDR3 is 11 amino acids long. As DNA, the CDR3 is TGTGCCGGGTCGGCGGACTACGAGCAGTACTTC. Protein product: CAGSADYEQYF.

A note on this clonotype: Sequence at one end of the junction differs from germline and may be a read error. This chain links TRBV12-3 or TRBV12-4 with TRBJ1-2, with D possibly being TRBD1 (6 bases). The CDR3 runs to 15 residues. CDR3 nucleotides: TGTGCCAGCAGCCTCGGACAGAGGGCAGACTATGGCTATACCTTC. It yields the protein CASSLGQRADYGYTF.

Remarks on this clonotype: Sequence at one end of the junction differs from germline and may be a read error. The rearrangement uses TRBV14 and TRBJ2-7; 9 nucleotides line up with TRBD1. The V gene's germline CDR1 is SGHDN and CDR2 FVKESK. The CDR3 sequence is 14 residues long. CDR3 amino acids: CASSHTGGLYEQYF. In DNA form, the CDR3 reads TGTGCCAGTAGCCACACAGGGGGCTTGTACGAGCAGTACTTC.

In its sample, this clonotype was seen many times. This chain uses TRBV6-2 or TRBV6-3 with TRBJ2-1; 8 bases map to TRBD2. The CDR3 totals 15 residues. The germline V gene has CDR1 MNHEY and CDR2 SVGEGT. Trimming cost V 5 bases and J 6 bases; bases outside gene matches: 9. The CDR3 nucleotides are TGTGCCAGCAGTCGACGACTACTAGCGGCCAATGAGCAGTTCTTC. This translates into CASSRRLLAANEQFF.

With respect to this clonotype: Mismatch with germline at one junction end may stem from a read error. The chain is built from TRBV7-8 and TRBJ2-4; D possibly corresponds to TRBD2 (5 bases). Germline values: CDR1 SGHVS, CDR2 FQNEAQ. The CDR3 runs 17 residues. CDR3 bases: TGTGCCAGCAGCCCCCTTTCCAGCGGATTAGCCAAAAACGTTCAGTACTTC. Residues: CASSPLSSGLAKNVQYF.

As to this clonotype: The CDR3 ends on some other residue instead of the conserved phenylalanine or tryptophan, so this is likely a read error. CDR3 protein: CASSLPRTGANTGELFL. CDR3 DNA: TGCGCCAGCAGCCTACCCCGGACAGGGGCGAACACTGGGGAGCTGTTTTTA. The chain is built from TRBV4-1 and TRBJ2-2, with 9 bases matching TRBD1. Germline V gene data show CDR1 as MGHRA and CDR2 as YSYEKL. CDR3 length: 17 amino acids.

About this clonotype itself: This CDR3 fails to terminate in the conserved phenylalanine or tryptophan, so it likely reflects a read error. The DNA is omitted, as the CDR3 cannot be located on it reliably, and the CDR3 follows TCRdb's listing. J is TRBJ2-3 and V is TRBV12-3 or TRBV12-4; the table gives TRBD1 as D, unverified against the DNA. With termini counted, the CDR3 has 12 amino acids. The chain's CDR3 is CASRKEPPPQYL.

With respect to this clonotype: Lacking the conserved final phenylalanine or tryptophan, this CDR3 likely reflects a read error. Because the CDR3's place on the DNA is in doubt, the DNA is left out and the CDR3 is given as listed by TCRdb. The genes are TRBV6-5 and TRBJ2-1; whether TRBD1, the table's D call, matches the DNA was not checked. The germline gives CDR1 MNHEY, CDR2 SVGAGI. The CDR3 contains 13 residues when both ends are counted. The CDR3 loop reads CASSGQGNNEEFL.

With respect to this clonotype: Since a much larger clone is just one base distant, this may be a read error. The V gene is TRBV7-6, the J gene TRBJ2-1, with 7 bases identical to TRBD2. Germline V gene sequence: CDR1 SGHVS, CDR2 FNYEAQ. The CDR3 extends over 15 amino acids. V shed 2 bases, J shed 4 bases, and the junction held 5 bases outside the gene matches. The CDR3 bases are TGTGCCAGCAGCTTAAGTACGGGAGGTTACAATGAGCAGTTCTTC. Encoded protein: CASSLSTGGYNEQFF.

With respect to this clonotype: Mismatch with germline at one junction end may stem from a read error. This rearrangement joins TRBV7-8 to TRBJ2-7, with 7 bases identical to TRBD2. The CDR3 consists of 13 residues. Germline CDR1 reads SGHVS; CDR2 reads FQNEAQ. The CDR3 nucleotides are TGTGTCAGCAGCTTTACTAGCGCCTACGAGCGGTACTTC. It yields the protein CVSSFTSAYERYF. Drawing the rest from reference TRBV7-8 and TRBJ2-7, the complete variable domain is GAGVSQSPRYKVAKRGQDVALRCDPISGHVSLFWYQQALGQGPEFLTYFQNEAQLDKSGLPSDRFFAERPEGSVSTLKIQRTQQEDSAVYLCVSSFTSAYERYFGPGTRLTVT.

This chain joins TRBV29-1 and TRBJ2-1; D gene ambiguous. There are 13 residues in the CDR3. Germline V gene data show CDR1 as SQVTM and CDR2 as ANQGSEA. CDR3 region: CSAAPLSYNEQFF. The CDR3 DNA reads TGCAGTGCCGCCCCCCTCTCCTACAATGAGCAGTTCTTC.

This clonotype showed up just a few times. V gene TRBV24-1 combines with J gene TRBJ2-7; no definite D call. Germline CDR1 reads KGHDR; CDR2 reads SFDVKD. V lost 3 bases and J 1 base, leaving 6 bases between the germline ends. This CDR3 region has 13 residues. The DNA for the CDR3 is TGTGCCACCAGTGATACGACGTCCTACGAGCAGTACTTC. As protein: CATSDTTSYEQYF.

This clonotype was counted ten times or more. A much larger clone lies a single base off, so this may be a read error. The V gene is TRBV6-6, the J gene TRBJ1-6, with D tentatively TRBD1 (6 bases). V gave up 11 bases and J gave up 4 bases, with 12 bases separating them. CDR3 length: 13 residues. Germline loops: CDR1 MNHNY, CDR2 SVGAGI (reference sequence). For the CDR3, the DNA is TGTGCCGGCGGGGGGGCGTATAATTCACCCCTCCACTTT. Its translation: CAGGGAYNSPLHF.

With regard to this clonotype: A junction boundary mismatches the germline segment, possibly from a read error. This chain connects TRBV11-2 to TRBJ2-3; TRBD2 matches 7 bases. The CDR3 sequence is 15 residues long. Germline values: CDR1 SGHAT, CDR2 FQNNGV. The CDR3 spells CASSEGGGQTDTQCF. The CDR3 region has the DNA TGTGCCAGCAGCGAAGGCGGGGGTCAGACAGATACGCAGTGTTTT. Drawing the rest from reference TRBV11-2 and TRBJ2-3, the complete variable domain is EAGVAQSPRYKIIEKRQSVAFWCNPISGHATLYWYQQILGQGPKLLIQFQNNGVVDDSQLPKDRFSAERLKGVDSTLKIQPAKLEDSAVYLCASSEGGGQTDTQCFGPGTRLTVL.

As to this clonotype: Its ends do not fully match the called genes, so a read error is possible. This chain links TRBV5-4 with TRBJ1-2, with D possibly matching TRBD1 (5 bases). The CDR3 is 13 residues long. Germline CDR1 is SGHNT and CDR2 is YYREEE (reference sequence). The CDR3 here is CAGSFRGNYGYTF. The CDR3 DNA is TGTGCCGGCAGCTTTCGGGGGAACTATGGCTACACCTTT.

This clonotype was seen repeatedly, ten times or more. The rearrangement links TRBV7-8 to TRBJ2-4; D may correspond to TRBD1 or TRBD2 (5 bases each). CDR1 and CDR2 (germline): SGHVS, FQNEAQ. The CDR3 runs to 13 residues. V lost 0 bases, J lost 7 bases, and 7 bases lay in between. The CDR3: CASSLAGENIQYF. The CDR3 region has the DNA TGTGCCAGCAGCTTAGCGGGGGAGAACATTCAGTACTTC. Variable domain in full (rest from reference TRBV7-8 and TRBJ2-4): GAGVSQSPRYKVAKRGQDVALRCDPISGHVSLFWYQQALGQGPEFLTYFQNEAQLDKSGLPSDRFFAERPEGSVSTLKIQRTQQEDSAVYLCASSLAGENIQYFGAGTRLSVL.